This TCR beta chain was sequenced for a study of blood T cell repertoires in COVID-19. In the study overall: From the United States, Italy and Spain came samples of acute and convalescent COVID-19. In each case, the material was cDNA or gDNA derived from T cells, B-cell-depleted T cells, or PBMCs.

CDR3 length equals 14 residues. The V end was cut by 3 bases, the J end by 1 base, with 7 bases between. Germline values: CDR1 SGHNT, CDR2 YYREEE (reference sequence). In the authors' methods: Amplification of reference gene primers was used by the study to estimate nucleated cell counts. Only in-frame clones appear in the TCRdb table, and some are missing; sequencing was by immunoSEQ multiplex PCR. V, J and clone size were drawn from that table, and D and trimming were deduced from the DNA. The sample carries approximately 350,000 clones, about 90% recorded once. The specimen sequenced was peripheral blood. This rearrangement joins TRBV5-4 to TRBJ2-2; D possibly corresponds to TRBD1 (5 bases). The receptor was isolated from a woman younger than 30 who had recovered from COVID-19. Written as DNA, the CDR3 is TGTGCCAGCAGCTCTGGACAGAACACCGGGGAGCTGTTTTTT. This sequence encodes CASSSGQNTGELFF.